What follows are 30 T cell receptor beta chains derived from one specimen sequenced in a study of regulatory T cells in long-lasting Graves disease. Arm-PCR of CDR3 regions and iRepertoire HTBI primers were used to build TCR beta libraries. TCRdb re-analysed the multiplex PCR reads in MiXCR, keeping a single row per CDR3 protein. The table shows about 560,000 distinct CDR3 sequences, with about 15% occurring only once. The time point was: newly diagnosed GD, antithyroid drugs for less than 3 months. The TCR library was prepared using RNA isolated from PBMCs. This same sample was also part of a study on T cells in Graves' hyperthyroidism and ophthalmopathy.

The sample here was peripheral blood mononuclear cells (PBMCs), taken at new diagnosis, from a patient treated with antithyroid drugs. These receptors were collected from a man aged 18 to 29 with Graves disease.

This clonotype was seen more than once but under ten times. The junction and the germline gene differ at one end; a read error may be behind it. This chain joins TRBV10-1 and TRBJ2-1; a possible D gene is TRBD1 (5 bases). This CDR3 is built from 17 residues. CDR1 is WNHNN and CDR2 is SYGVQD in the germline V gene (reference sequence). The CDR3 here is CVSSQDTPGAFYNEQFF. CDR3 DNA: TGCGTCAGCAGTCAGGACACCCCTGGGGCCTTCTACAATGAGCAGTTCTTC.

This chain joins TRBV3-1 and TRBJ1-3, with D hard to call. Trimming pared 1 base from V and 9 bases from J, leaving 16 bases between. The CDR3 has 15 amino acids. The germline CDR1 and CDR2 sequences are LGHDT and YNNKEL (reference sequence). Here the CDR3 DNA reads TGTGCCAGCAGCCAAGTCCCCCGGAGTACTGCCACCATATATTTT. Translation gives CASSQVPRSTATIYF.

This rearrangement joins TRBV11-2 to TRBJ1-5, with TRBD1 matching over 12 bases. The CDR3 length is 15 residues. Losses at the gene ends were 5 bases for V and 6 bases for J; bases not matched to a gene: 5. CDR1 is SGHAT and CDR2 is FQNNGV in the germline V gene. The CDR3 DNA reads as TGTGCCAGCAGCGGGGACAGGGGGCTAGGTCAGCCCCAGCATTTT. This codes for CASSGDRGLGQPQHF.

Of note for this clonotype: This may be a read error: a much more frequent sequence differs by one nucleotide. The gene calls are TRBV6-5 and TRBJ1-1, with D perhaps TRBD1 (5 bases). Germline V gene sequence: CDR1 MNHEY, CDR2 SVGAGI. This CDR3 region has 15 residues. The CDR3 reads CASSYDGGVNNEAFF. CDR3 DNA sequence: TGTGCCAGCAGTTACGATGGAGGGGTTAACAATGAAGCTTTCTTT.

In this sample, this clonotype turned up a few times. This chain joins TRBV9 and TRBJ2-5; 8 nucleotides align to TRBD2. Near its end, the DNA agrees better with TRBJ2-7, so the J call may be wrong. The CDR3 sequence is 15 residues long. Germline V lookup: CDR1 SGDLS, CDR2 YYNGEE. The CDR3 DNA follows: TGTGCCAGCAGCCGTATAGCGGGGAGCCTCTACGAGCAGTACTTC. Amino acid sequence: CASSRIAGSLYEQYF.

This clonotype was recorded at least ten times. This chain connects TRBV5-1 to TRBJ2-7; D perhaps matches TRBD1 (6 bases). The germline V gene has CDR1 SGHRS and CDR2 YFSETQ. V lost 7 bases and J 3 bases, leaving 14 bases between the germline ends. The CDR3 spans 13 residues. The CDR3 loop is CASAGGLVYEQYF. The CDR3 nucleotides read TGCGCCAGCGCTGGGGGCCTCGTCTACGAGCAGTACTTC.

This clonotype was seen many times. V is TRBV4-1 and J is TRBJ2-7; the D gene is possibly TRBD1 (5 bases). Germline lookup yields CDR1 MGHRA and CDR2 YSYEKL. The CDR3 contains 13 residues. Deletions cut 5 bases from V and 2 bases from J, with 10 bases between. The DNA of the CDR3 is TGCGCCAGCAGCTCGCGACAGACCTACGAGCAGTACTTC. Its protein product is CASSSRQTYEQYF.

With regard to this clonotype: This clone may be a read error of a much larger clone one base away. The J gene is TRBJ2-4, the V gene TRBV6-1; unclear D gene. Germline V lookup: CDR1 MNHNS, CDR2 SASEGT. This CDR3 is 17 amino acids long. V lost 2 bases, J lost 3 bases, and 17 bases lay in between. DNA for the CDR3: TGTGCCAGCAGTGAACTAGATTCTTCAGCTGGCAAAAACATTCAGTACTTC. It specifies CASSELDSSAGKNIQYF.

In this sample, this clonotype turned up many times. This chain uses TRBV6-2 or TRBV6-3 with TRBJ2-7; the D gene is possibly TRBD1 (6 bases). The CDR3 is 15 residues long. Germline V gene sequence: CDR1 MNHEY, CDR2 SVGEGT. Trimming removed 0 bases from V and 4 bases from J, with 13 bases in between. The CDR3 sequence: CASSYSTRGPYEQYF. In DNA, the CDR3 is TGTGCCAGCAGTTACTCGACCAGGGGCCCGTACGAGCAGTACTTC.

This clonotype was counted many times. The rearrangement links TRBV11-2 to TRBJ2-3; D uncertain. V dropped 3 bases and J dropped 8 bases, with 9 bases sitting between them. CDR1 is SGHAT, CDR2 FQNNGV, per germline. The CDR3 covers 12 residues. CDR3 region: CASSFPWSTQYF. The DNA of the CDR3 is TGTGCCAGCAGCTTCCCTTGGAGTACGCAGTATTTT.

The table lists this clonotype with many counts. The CDR3, as DNA: TGCAGTGCTGTAGGAGCGGGAGGGACCGATACGCAGTATTTT. It specifies CSAVGAGGTDTQYF. V gene TRBV20-1 combines with J gene TRBJ2-3; 10 nucleotides align to TRBD2. Losses at the gene ends were 5 bases for V and 6 bases for J; bases not matched to a gene: 8. Germline CDR1 DFQATT, CDR2 SNEGSKA (reference sequence). The CDR3 contains 14 residues.

This clonotype has a count of ten or more. V gene TRBV7-3 combines with J gene TRBJ2-2, with D tentatively TRBD1 (6 bases). The V gene lost 5 bases and the J gene lost 2 bases, with 15 bases spanning the gap. The CDR3 contains 16 residues. Germline V gene lookup returns CDR1 SGHTA and CDR2 FQGTGA. The CDR3 DNA reads TGTGCCAGCAGCCCGACACAGGACAGCAACACCGGGGAGCTGTTTTTT. This sequence encodes CASSPTQDSNTGELFF.

This clonotype was recorded at least ten times. The chain joins TRBV2 to TRBJ2-5; a weak D match, TRBD2 (6 bases). The germline V gene has CDR1 SNHLY and CDR2 FYNNEI. This CDR3 has 14 residues. V was trimmed by 7 bases and J by 1 base, leaving 13 bases between them. CDR3 loop: CASTAGTRQETQYF. DNA of the CDR3: TGTGCCAGCACCGCCGGGACTCGCCAAGAGACCCAGTACTTC.

This clonotype was recorded many times. The junction does not match germline at one end; this may be a read error. The V gene is TRBV7-7, the J gene TRBJ2-7, with 10 bases aligning to TRBD2. Germline CDR1 and CDR2: SSHAT and FNYEAQ (reference sequence). The CDR3 extends over 16 amino acids. CDR3 bases: TGTGCTAGCAGCTACGGAACCGGGACTAGCGCTGGCGAGCAGTACTTC. Its translation: CASSYGTGTSAGEQYF.

J is TRBJ1-3 and V is TRBV3-1; D is perhaps TRBD1 (6 bases). The CDR3 is made up of 13 amino acids. The V gene lost 4 bases and the J gene lost 8 bases, with 12 bases spanning the gap. Germline-derived CDR1 and CDR2 are LGHDT and YNNKEL (reference sequence). The CDR3 loop is CASSPQGGYTIYF. For the CDR3, the DNA is TGTGCCAGCAGCCCCCAAGGGGGGTACACCATATATTTT.

This sequence joins TRBV7-9 and TRBJ1-1, with 8 bases identical to TRBD1. With V trimmed by 6 bases and J by 6 bases, 6 bases remained unmatched. The CDR3 sequence is 13 residues long. Germline V gives CDR1 SEHNR, CDR2 FQNEAQ (reference sequence). CDR3 bases: TGTGCCAGCAGTTTTACAGGGGGACCTGAAGCTTTCTTT. It encodes CASSFTGGPEAFF.

This clonotype was counted many times. The junction departs from the called germline gene at one end, perhaps through a read error. J is TRBJ1-5 and V is TRBV10-2, with a weak D call TRBD1 (6 bases). The CDR3 spans 14 residues. Germline loops: CDR1 WSHSY, CDR2 SAAADI. The chain's CDR3 is CASSEGGSNQPQHF. The CDR3 DNA reads as TGTGCCAGCAGTGAAGGGGGAAGCAATCAGCCCCAGCATTTT.

This clonotype was found many times. The V and J genes are TRBV30 and TRBJ1-1; D is ambiguous. V lost 0 bases, J lost 4 bases, and 12 bases lay in between. CDR1 and CDR2 (germline): GTSNPN, SVGIG (reference sequence). The CDR3 contains 14 residues. The CDR3 region has the DNA TGTGCCTGGAGTGTACCGTTGTCGGGCACTGAAGCTTTCTTT. Translated: CAWSVPLSGTEAFF.

In its sample, this clonotype was seen a few times. V gene TRBV5-1 combines with J gene TRBJ2-5; D possibly corresponds to TRBD2 (5 bases). This CDR3 has 17 residues. The germline gives CDR1 SGHRS, CDR2 YFSETQ. V lost 2 bases and J lost 2, with 19 bases in between. CDR3 sequence (DNA): TGCGCCAGCAGCTTCGAGGAGGAGGTCAAATTACAAGAGACCCAGTACTTC. This sequence encodes CASSFEEEVKLQETQYF.

The chain uses TRBV15 and TRBJ2-3; perhaps TRBD1 as D (6 bases). The V and J ends lost 1 base and 12 bases respectively, with 23 bases between them. Germline V gene lookup returns CDR1 LNHNV and CDR2 YYDKDF (reference sequence). This CDR3 is built from 16 residues. The CDR3 loop reads CATSRGVGARPSSQYF. The DNA of the CDR3 is TGTGCCACCAGCAGAGGGGTGGGGGCTCGACCTTCCTCACAGTATTTT.

This clonotype has just a few counts. The chain is built from TRBV3-1 and TRBJ2-5, with a tentative D call TRBD2 (6 bases). Germline V lookup: CDR1 LGHDT, CDR2 YNNKEL (reference sequence). CDR3 length: 13 residues. The germline V and J ends were trimmed by 6 bases and 1 base, with 9 bases remaining between them. DNA of the CDR3: TGTGCCAGCAGTGCTAGCGCCCAAGAGACCCAGTACTTC. Translation: CASSASAQETQYF.

This clonotype was observed a handful of times. V is TRBV25-1 and J is TRBJ1-4, with a tentative D call TRBD1 (5 bases). V lost 1 base and J lost 4, with 13 bases in between. In germline, CDR1 is MGHDK, CDR2 SYGVNS. The CDR3 extends over 16 amino acids. The CDR3 region is CASSELSTEDNEKLFF. CDR3 nucleotide sequence: TGTGCCAGCAGTGAATTGTCGACAGAGGATAATGAAAAACTGTTTTTT.

At least ten counts were recorded for this clonotype. The chain is built from TRBV12-3 or TRBV12-4 and TRBJ1-1; D is unresolved. V was pared by 5 bases and J by 3 bases, with 7 bases between. This CDR3 is built from 12 residues. DNA of the CDR3: TGTGCCAGCAGTCTCCGGGACACTGAAGCTTTCTTT. Translating it yields CASSLRDTEAFF.

This clonotype was counted between two and nine times. This rearrangement joins TRBV4-2 to TRBJ2-1, with D possibly TRBD2 on 5 matching bases. Trimming took off 0 bases at V and 6 bases at J, with 15 bases between the two ends. Germline loops: CDR1 LGHNA, CDR2 YNFKEQ. The CDR3 is 16 amino acids. CDR3 region: CASSQDMIASSNEQFF. DNA of the CDR3: TGTGCCAGCAGCCAAGATATGATAGCGTCATCCAATGAGCAGTTCTTC.

V usage is TRBV19 and J usage is TRBJ2-2; TRBD2 aligns across 7 bases. The V segment lost 2 bases and the J segment 5 bases; nucleotides outside the gene matches: 2. The CDR3 loop spans 14 amino acids. Germline V gene lookup returns CDR1 LNHDA and CDR2 SQIVND (reference sequence). The CDR3 nucleotides are TGTGCCAGTAGTATAACGGGAGGAACCGGGGAGCTGTTTTTT. This translates into CASSITGGTGELFF.

This clonotype appeared many times. The rearrangement links TRBV20-1 to TRBJ2-7, with 9 bases aligning to TRBD2. Germline loops: CDR1 DFQATT, CDR2 SNEGSKA (reference sequence). V trimming: 1 base; J trimming: 7 bases; junction bases outside the gene matches: 11. The CDR3 sequence is 15 residues long. CDR3 amino acids: CSARGLGLAGGEQYF. The DNA of the CDR3 is TGCAGTGCTAGAGGGTTGGGACTAGCCGGTGGGGAGCAGTACTTC.

This clonotype was observed at least ten times. CDR3 DNA sequence: TGTGCCTGGGCGAGCCCGACGGGGGGGACTTTTAATGAAAAACTGTTTTTT. It is translated as CAWASPTGGTFNEKLFF. V is TRBV30 and J is TRBJ1-4; possible D gene TRBD1, 5 bases. This CDR3 comprises 17 residues. V was clipped by 5 bases and J by 4 bases, with 23 bases between them. Germline CDR1 is GTSNPN and CDR2 is SVGIG (reference sequence). The full variable domain, rest sourced from reference TRBV30 and TRBJ1-4, is SQTIHQWPATLVQPVGSPLSLECTVEGTSNPNLYWYRQAAGRGLQLLFYSVGIGQISSEVPQNLSASRPQDRQFILSSKKLLLSDSGFYLCAWASPTGGTFNEKLFFGSGTQLSVL.

This clonotype was seen at least ten times. The rearrangement uses TRBV10-3 and TRBJ2-7, with D unclear. V shed 0 bases and J shed 3 bases, with 9 bases lying between them. CDR3 length: 14 amino acids. Looked up from germline, CDR1 is ENHRY and CDR2 is SYGVKD. The chain's CDR3 is CAISESEYYYEQYF. In DNA, the CDR3 is TGTGCCATCAGTGAGTCAGAGTACTACTACGAGCAGTACTTC.

This clonotype showed up just a few times. The rearrangement joins TRBV5-1 to TRBJ1-2; TRBD1 is a possible D gene (6 bases). V shed 4 bases and J shed 7 bases, with 11 bases lying between them. The CDR3 is made up of 12 amino acids. Looked up from germline, CDR1 is SGHRS and CDR2 is YFSETQ. CDR3 sequence reads: CASSPQGLGYTF. Written as DNA, the CDR3 is TGCGCCAGCAGCCCCCAGGGGCTTGGCTACACCTTC.

This clonotype was found many times. This chain uses TRBV5-1 with TRBJ2-7, with D possibly being TRBD1 (5 bases). Germline V lookup: CDR1 SGHRS, CDR2 YFSETQ. Trimming stripped 3 bases from V and 2 bases from J, with 12 bases between. The CDR3 extends over 14 amino acids. The CDR3 region is CASSSGSDTYEQYF. The CDR3 DNA reads as TGCGCCAGCAGCTCCGGCTCGGACACCTACGAGCAGTACTTC.